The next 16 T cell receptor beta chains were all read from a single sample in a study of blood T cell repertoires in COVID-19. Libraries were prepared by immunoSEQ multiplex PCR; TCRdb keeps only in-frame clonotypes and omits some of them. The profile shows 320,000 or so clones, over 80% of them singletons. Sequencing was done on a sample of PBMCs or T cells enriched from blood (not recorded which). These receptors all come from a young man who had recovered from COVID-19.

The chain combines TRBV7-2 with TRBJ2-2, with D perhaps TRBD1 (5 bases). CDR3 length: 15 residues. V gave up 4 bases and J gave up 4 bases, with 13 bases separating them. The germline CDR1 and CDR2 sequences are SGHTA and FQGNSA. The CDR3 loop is CASSSGQGPTGELFF. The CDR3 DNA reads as TGTGCCAGCAGCTCCGGACAAGGTCCCACCGGGGAGCTGTTTTTT.

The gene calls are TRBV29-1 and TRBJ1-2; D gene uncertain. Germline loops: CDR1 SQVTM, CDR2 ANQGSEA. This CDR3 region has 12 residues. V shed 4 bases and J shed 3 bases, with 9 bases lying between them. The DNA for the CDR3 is TGCAGCGTTGCCGGACTCGACTATGGCTACACCTTC. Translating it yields CSVAGLDYGYTF.

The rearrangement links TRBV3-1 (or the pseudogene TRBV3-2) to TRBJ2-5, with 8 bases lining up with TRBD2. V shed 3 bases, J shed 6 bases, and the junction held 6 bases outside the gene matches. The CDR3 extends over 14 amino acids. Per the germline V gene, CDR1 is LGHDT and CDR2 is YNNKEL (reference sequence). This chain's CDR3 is CASSHSGVEKTQYF. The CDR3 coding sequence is TGTGCCAGCAGCCATAGCGGGGTAGAAAAGACCCAGTACTTC.

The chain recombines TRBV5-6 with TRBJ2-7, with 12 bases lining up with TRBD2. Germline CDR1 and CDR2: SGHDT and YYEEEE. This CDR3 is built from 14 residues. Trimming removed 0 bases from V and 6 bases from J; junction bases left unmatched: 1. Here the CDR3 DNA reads TGTGCCAGCAGCTTGGCTAGCGGGGGGGCCGAGCAGTACTTC. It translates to CASSLASGGAEQYF. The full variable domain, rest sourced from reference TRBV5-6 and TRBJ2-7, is DAGVTQSPTHLIKTRGQQVTLRCSPKSGHDTVSWYQQALGQGPQFIFQYYEEEERQRGNFPDRFSGHQFPNYSSELNVNALLLGDSALYLCASSLASGGAEQYFGPGTRLTVT.

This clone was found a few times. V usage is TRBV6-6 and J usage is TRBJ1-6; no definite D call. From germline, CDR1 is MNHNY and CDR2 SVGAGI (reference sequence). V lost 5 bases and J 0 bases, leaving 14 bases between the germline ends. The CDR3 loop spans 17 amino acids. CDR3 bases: TGTGCCAGCAGTCGCGAGGATCCCAGCTCCTATAATTCACCCCTCCACTTT. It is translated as CASSREDPSSYNSPLHF.

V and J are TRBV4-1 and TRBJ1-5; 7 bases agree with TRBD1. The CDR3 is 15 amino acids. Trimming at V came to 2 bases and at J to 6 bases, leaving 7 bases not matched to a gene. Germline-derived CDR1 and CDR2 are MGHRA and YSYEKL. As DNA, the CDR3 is TGCGCCAGCAGCCAACCCGGGACAGTGGCTCAGCCCCAGCATTTT. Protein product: CASSQPGTVAQPQHF.

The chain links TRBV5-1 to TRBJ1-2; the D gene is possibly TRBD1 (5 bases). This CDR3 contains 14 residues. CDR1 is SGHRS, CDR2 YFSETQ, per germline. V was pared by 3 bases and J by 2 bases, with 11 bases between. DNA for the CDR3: TGCGCCAGCAGCTCGGACACCGCCAACTATGGCTACACCTTC. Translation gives CASSSDTANYGYTF.

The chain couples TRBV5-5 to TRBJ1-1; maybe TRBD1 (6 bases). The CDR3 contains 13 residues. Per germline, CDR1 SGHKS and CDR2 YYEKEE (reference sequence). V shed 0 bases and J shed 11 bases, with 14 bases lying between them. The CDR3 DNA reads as TGTGCCAGCAGCTTGGAAGGCCAGGGGTATGCTTTCTTT. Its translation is CASSLEGQGYAFF.

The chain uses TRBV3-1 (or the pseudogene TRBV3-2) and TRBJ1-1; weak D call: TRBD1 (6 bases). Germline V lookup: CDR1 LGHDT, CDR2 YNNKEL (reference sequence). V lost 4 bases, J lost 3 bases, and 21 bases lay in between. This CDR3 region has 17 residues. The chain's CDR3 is CASSPKSTGFLDTEAFF. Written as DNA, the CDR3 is TGTGCCAGCAGCCCGAAATCTACAGGGTTTTTAGACACTGAAGCTTTCTTT.

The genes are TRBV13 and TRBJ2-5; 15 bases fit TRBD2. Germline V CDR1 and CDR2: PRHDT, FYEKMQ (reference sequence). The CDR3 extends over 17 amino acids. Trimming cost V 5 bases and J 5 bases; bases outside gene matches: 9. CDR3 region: CASSLRTSGGARETQYF. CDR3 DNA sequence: TGTGCCAGCAGCCTAAGGACTAGCGGGGGGGCCCGGGAGACCCAGTACTTC.

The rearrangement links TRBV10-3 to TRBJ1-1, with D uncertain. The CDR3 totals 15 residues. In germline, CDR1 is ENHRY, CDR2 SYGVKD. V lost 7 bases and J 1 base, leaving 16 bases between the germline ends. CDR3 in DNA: TGTGCCATCACAGCAGGAATGGAAGGGAACACTGAAGCTTTCTTT. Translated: CAITAGMEGNTEAFF.

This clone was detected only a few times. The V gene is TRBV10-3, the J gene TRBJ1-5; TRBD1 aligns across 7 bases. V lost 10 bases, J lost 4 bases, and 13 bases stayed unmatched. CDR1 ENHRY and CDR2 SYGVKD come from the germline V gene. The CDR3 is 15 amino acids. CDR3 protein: CATAALTGLNQPQHF. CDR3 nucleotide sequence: TGTGCCACCGCCGCACTGACAGGGTTGAATCAGCCCCAGCATTTT.

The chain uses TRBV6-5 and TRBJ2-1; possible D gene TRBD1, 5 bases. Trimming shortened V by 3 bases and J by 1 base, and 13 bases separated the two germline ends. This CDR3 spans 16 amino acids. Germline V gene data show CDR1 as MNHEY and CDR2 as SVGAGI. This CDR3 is CASSYDQGTSYNEQFF. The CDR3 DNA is TGTGCCAGCAGTTATGACCAGGGAACGTCCTACAATGAGCAGTTCTTC.

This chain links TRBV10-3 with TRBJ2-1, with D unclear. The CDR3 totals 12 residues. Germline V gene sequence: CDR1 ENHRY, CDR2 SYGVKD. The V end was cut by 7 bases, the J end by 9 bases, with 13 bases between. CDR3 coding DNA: TGTGCCATCATGGGCTTAGACACTGAGCAGTTCTTC. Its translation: CAIMGLDTEQFF.

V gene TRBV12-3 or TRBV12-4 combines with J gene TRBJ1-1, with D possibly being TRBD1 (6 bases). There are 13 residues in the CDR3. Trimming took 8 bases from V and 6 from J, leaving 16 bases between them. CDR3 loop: CASLLVKGAEAFF. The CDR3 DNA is TGTGCCAGCCTACTCGTGAAGGGGGCTGAAGCTTTCTTT.

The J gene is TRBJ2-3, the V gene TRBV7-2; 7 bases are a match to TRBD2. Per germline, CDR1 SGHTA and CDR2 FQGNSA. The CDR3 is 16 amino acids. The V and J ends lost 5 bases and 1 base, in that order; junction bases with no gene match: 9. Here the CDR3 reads CASSQAVRGGTDTQYF. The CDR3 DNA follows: TGTGCCAGCAGCCAGGCCGTACGGGGGGGCACAGATACGCAGTATTTT.